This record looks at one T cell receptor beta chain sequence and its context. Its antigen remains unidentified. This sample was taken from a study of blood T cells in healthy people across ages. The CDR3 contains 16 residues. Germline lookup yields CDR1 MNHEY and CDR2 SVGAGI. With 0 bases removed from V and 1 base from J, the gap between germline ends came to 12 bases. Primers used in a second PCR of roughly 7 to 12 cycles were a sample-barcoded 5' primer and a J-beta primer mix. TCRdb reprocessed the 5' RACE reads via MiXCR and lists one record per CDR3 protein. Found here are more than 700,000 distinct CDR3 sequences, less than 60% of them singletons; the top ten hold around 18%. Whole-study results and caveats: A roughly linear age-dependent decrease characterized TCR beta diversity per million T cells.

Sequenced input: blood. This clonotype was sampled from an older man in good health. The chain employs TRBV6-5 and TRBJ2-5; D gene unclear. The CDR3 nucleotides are TGTGCCAGCAGTTACTCTGGAGCCGGGCCCCAAGAGACCCAGTACTTC. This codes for CASSYSGAGPQETQYF.